The sequence of this T cell receptor (beta chain) was determined in a study of T cell responses to AZD1222 COVID-19 vaccine (dated by TCRdb to the early 2020s). About the study as a whole: AZD1222 recipients whose second dose came at about 4 weeks and those whose second dose came at about 12 weeks were combined into one group, since spike-specific TCR depth and breadth did not differ between the two schedules. Enrollment into the trials was organized by age into subgroups of 18-55, 56-69 and 70-plus years, and those subgroups contained roughly 140, 27 and 60 TCR-sequenced participants, respectively. TCR sequencing was performed for 230 to 250 trial participants, of whom about 200 were given two doses of AZD1222 and approximately 25 were given two doses of MenACWY control vaccine.

In the paper's terms, the time point label means: baseline before first vaccination. Vaccinee samples were obtained from the UK trials COV001 and COV002, which included a single-blind randomized controlled phase 2/3 trial of AZD1222 (ChAdOx1 nCoV-19) in healthy adults. Trial participant PBMC samples were collected at day 0 and day 28 after the second dose for TCRbeta chain sequencing. There are a few counts of this clone. What this receptor recognizes is not known. Qualities for individual bases were not recorded, and no much larger clone is one base off. The CDR3 regions of human TCRbeta chains were analyzed by immunosequencing. Turning to the authors' computational methods: TCRs in the repertoires were matched against a reference library of SARS-CoV-2-specific TCRs that had been generated with the MIRA antigen-specificity platform. Breadth was defined as the fraction of unique TCRs that were SARS-CoV-2-associated, and depth was defined as the fraction of total T cells that were SARS-CoV-2-associated. Using the MIRA data, each spike-specific TCR was assigned both to the spike region to which the TCR was reactive and to a CD4 or CD8 class. Log10-transformed breadth and depth values were compared by one-way ANOVA with Sidak's multiple comparisons tests. TCRdb limited this immuneACCESS table to in-frame rearrangements with V and J called. A share of clones is missing; checked studies link under half to unresolved V genes, and the rest is unexplained. The DNA gave D and trimming, while V, J and clone size come from that table. The sample profile shows more than 80,000 clones; roughly 93% of them were found once. The ten largest clonotypes hold 22% of the sample.

Results the study describes overall, beyond this receptor: Only five to seven AZD1222 recipients were SARS-CoV-2 seropositive at baseline, limiting conclusions about previously exposed vaccinees. Spike-specific TCR breadth and depth rose significantly after two AZD1222 doses compared with day 0 and with MenACWY recipients. Because no day 14 peak-response samples were available, the repertoires could be characterized only after the peak T cell response. Participants were mostly white British and included more females than males, and it was suggested by the authors that clonal diversity may have been underestimated. Epitopes outside the regions mutated in the B.1.351 and B.1.1.7 variants were reportedly recognized by nearly half of the unique spike-specific TCRs. In the small 56-69-year group, the increase in depth fell short of significance, most likely because of low power. CD4 TCRs associated with the vaccine covered the entire spike protein, and the dominant responses were in regions 160-218 and 743-854.

The CDR3 goes from the cysteine to the phenylalanine over 15 residues. The DNA shown is the 45-base CDR3, in frame from base 1. At the junction V is shortened by 0 bases and J by 6 bases, with 12 bases in between. The CDR1 and CDR2 encoded by the germline V gene (reference sequence) are LGHDT and YNNKEL. Sample: peripheral blood, taken on day 0 of AZD1222 vaccination. The sequence was collected from an adult in good health. The chain couples TRBV3-1 (or the pseudogene TRBV3-2) to TRBJ2-1; tentative D gene TRBD2, with 6 bases matching. The CDR3 corresponds to CASSQETRGINEQFF. The nucleotides are TGTGCCAGCAGCCAAGAAACTCGGGGGATCAATGAGCAGTTCTTC.